The rows below give T cell receptor beta chains drawn from one sample of a study of cytomegalovirus exposure and HLA in healthy donors. This table comes from immunoSEQ multiplex PCR, and its TCRdb copy is limited to in-frame clones, with some not included. Among roughly 120,000 clones, less than 80% were seen once, and the ten largest hold around a tenth. The sequenced sample consisted of PBMCs. All receptors come from a woman aged 45 to 65 in good health and CMV-seropositive. CDR3s include the opening cysteine and the closing phenylalanine or tryptophan. Each record gives: D gene, J gene, clone size, V gene, CDR3 DNA, CDR3 protein. D genes are given only for firm matches. Clone size is not always given. Where it is, it says once, few, many or a class for expanded clones.

D gene: .; J gene: TRBJ2-7; clone size: few; V gene: TRBV4-1; CDR3 DNA: TGCGCCAGCAGCCAAGACCGACTGGACTCCTACGAGCAGTACTTC; CDR3 protein: CASSQDRLDSYEQYF
D gene: TRBD2; J gene: TRBJ2-7; clone size: .; V gene: TRBV7-2; CDR3 DNA: TGTGCCAGCAGCTTAGAGGTGGCTAGCGGCTACGAGCAGTACTTC; CDR3 protein: CASSLEVASGYEQYF
D gene: .; J gene: TRBJ1-5; clone size: .; V gene: TRBV7-2; CDR3 DNA: TGTGCCAGCAGCCTGGGGGGGATAGGCAATCAGCCCCAGCATTTT; CDR3 protein: CASSLGGIGNQPQHF
D gene: .; J gene: TRBJ1-1; clone size: .; V gene: TRBV4-3; CDR3 DNA: TGCGCCAGCAGCCAAGATCCAGGGGATGTGTCAACTGAAGCTTTCTTT; CDR3 protein: CASSQDPGDVSTEAFF
D gene: TRBD1; J gene: TRBJ1-2; clone size: few; V gene: TRBV10-3; CDR3 DNA: TGTGCCATCAGTGCCGGGACAGGGGATGGCTACACCTTC; CDR3 protein: CAISAGTGDGYTF
D gene: TRBD1; J gene: TRBJ2-5; clone size: .; V gene: TRBV15; CDR3 DNA: TGTGCCACCAGCAGAACACCGGGACAGGGGAAAGAGACCCAGTACTTC; CDR3 protein: CATSRTPGQGKETQYF
D gene: .; J gene: TRBJ1-2; clone size: .; V gene: TRBV27; CDR3 DNA: TGTGCCAGCAGTTCACCCTTCCAGGGTATCTATGGCTACACCTTC; CDR3 protein: CASSSPFQGIYGYTF
D gene: TRBD2; J gene: TRBJ2-7; clone size: .; V gene: TRBV27; CDR3 DNA: TGTGCCAGCAGTAACAGCGGGGCATTCTACGAGCAGTACTTC; CDR3 protein: CASSNSGAFYEQYF
D gene: TRBD1; J gene: TRBJ1-2; clone size: .; V gene: TRBV6-6; CDR3 DNA: TGTGCCAGCAGGGGGTCAGGGGGCAACGCTAACTATGGCTACACCTTC; CDR3 protein: CASRGSGGNANYGYTF
D gene: TRBD1; J gene: TRBJ2-5; clone size: .; V gene: TRBV7-9; CDR3 DNA: TGTGCCAGCAGCCGCAAGACAGGGGTAGAGACCCAGTACTTC; CDR3 protein: CASSRKTGVETQYF
D gene: .; J gene: TRBJ1-2; clone size: .; V gene: TRBV5-4; CDR3 DNA: TGTGCCAGCAGCTGGAGAGGTGCTTCCTATGGCTACACCTTC; CDR3 protein: CASSWRGASYGYTF
D gene: TRBD1; J gene: TRBJ1-5; clone size: .; V gene: TRBV6-1; CDR3 DNA: TGTGCCAGCAGTGTTGGACAGGGGGTTCAGCCCCAGCATTTT; CDR3 protein: CASSVGQGVQPQHF
D gene: .; J gene: TRBJ2-1; clone size: .; V gene: TRBV4-3; CDR3 DNA: TGCGCCAGCAGCCAAGAGCCTAGAGGGTCATACAATGAGCAGTTCTTC; CDR3 protein: CASSQEPRGSYNEQFF
D gene: TRBD2; J gene: TRBJ2-7; clone size: .; V gene: TRBV4-1; CDR3 DNA: TGCGCCAGCAGCCACTCTTCCGGGACTAGCAGTTACGAGCAGTACTTC; CDR3 protein: CASSHSSGTSSYEQYF
D gene: .; J gene: TRBJ1-1; clone size: .; V gene: TRBV5-6; CDR3 DNA: TGTGCCAGCAGCTTAGCCCAGGGGCCTGAAGCTTTCTTT; CDR3 protein: CASSLAQGPEAFF
D gene: .; J gene: TRBJ2-5; clone size: .; V gene: TRBV19; CDR3 DNA: TGTGCCAGTAGTGGAGGGGGGGGAACGGAGACCCAGTACTTC; CDR3 protein: CASSGGGGTETQYF
D gene: TRBD2; J gene: TRBJ2-3; clone size: .; V gene: TRBV30; CDR3 DNA: TGTGCCTTCGCTAGCGGGGGGGCGGTAGATACGCAGTATTTT; CDR3 protein: CAFASGGAVDTQYF
D gene: .; J gene: TRBJ2-5; clone size: .; V gene: TRBV10-3; CDR3 DNA: TGTGCCATCAGTGCACGAGCTAGCGCCGCCGAGACCCAGTACTTC; CDR3 protein: CAISARASAAETQYF
D gene: TRBD2; J gene: TRBJ2-3; clone size: .; V gene: TRBV10-1; CDR3 DNA: TGCGCCAGCAGTGAGTCGCTTTCTTTAGCGGGGGTCACAGATACGCAGTATTTT; CDR3 protein: CASSESLSLAGVTDTQYF